The clone carrying this TCR beta chain was found a few times. The sample is drawn from a study of identical twins. A template switching step contributed a universal primer site, while unique molecular identifiers were present in the cDNA. TCRdb ran MiXCR on the 5' RACE reads and lists one entry per CDR3 protein. The sample has 650,000 to 800,000 distinct CDR3 sequences; more than 6.5% are singletons. The same sample was also studied in work on yellow fever vaccine responses in identical twins.

The sequence came from a woman aged 18-29 years in good health. Source material: PBMCs.

As DNA, the CDR3 is TGTGCCAGCTCACCAGGGGCTAGCGACACAGATACGCAGTATTTT. Its translation: CASSPGASDTDTQYF. The V and J genes are TRBV18 and TRBJ2-3, with TRBD2 as a possible D gene (6 bases). The CDR3 consists of 15 residues. Germline loops: CDR1 KGHSH, CDR2 LQKENI. V lost 2 bases, J lost 2 bases, and 11 bases lay in between.